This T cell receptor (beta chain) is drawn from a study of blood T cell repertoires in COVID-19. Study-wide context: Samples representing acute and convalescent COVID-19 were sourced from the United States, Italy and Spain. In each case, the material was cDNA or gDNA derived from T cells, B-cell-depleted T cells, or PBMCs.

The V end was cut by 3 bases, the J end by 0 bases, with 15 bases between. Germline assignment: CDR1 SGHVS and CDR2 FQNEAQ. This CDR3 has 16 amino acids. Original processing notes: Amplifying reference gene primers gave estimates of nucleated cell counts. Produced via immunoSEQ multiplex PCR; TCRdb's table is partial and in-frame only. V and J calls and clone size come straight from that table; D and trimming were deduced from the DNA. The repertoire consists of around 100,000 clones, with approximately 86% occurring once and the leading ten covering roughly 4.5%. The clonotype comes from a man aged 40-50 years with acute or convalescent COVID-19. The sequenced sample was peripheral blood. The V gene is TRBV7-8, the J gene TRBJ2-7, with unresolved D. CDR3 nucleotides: TGTGCCAGCAGCTTCGATCGTAGTCGGAGCTCCTACGAGCAGTACTTC. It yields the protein CASSFDRSRSSYEQYF.